This TCR beta chain originates from a study of shared clonotypes between healthy human individuals (dated by TCRdb to the early 2020s). Broadly, across the study: The cohort included three men and a couple of women between 18 and 49 years of age. Between about 0.8 and 9 billion PBMCs per donor were obtained by leukapheresis. The study deeply sequenced blood TCR repertoires of about 5 healthy adults to estimate repertoire size and the extent of clonotype sharing between individuals. Different laboratories and diverse techniques were used to prepare libraries and sequence TCR repertoires, to increase sequencing depth and limit assay-specific biases. For each donor, CD4 naive and CD4 memory were each run on three plates, CD8 naive on two plates, and CD8 memory on one plate.

The donors were healthy, HIV-negative adults who had no recently reported acute infections or vaccinations. Every donor was a Caucasian adult living in Nashville, Tennessee, USA. CD4+ T cells were enriched through magnetic negative selection, after which naive cells were positively selected on CD45RA and the remaining negative fraction served as the memory subset. After blood collection by leukapheresis, PBMCs were isolated using Ficoll-Histopaque density gradient centrifugation and then cryopreserved in the vapor phase of liquid nitrogen. Analytical flow cytometry was used to check the purity and quantity of each magnetically sorted T cell population. From each sorted fraction, genomic DNA was isolated and quantified by UV absorbance on a Nanodrop 2000c. Using the deep immunoSEQ assay, TCR CDR3 regions were amplified from genomic DNA by multiplex PCR. Extracted genomic DNA from each cell subset was spread evenly across all wells of several immunoSEQ 96-well plates, with each plate serving as a replicate. For sorted subsets, approximately 200 ng of genomic DNA, equivalent to around 29,000 T cell genomes, went into each replicate PCR. Purified libraries were quantified with a Qubit 3.0 fluorometer, sized on a Bioanalyzer 2100, and re-quantified with the KAPA Library Quantification kit. Each immunoSEQ 96-well plate was sequenced on its own single-read 150-cycle Illumina NextSeq 550 flow cell. Concerning the study's data processing: Because the immunoSEQ output held only junctional sequences and lacked quality scores, the filtering could not match the filtering applied to full-length reads. Sequences were annotated with PyIR, a Python wrapper for IgBLAST v1.9, using IMGT germline references to assign V/J genes and CDR3. Any read was removed if the V/J assignment was weak (E-value above 1e-6), the CDR3 was missing, or the read contained stop codons, out-of-frame junctions, or ambiguous translated residues. V3J clonotypes were defined as sequences sharing an identical inferred V gene, J gene, and CDR3 amino acid sequence. Percentage overlap between repertoires was computed as shared unique clonotypes divided by the size of the smaller repertoire. Richness of each repertoire was evaluated using RTK rarefaction, the Chao1 estimator, and Recon v2.1 estimates of unobserved clonotypes. For all TCRbeta clonotypes obtained by the gDNA method from a few donors, generation probabilities were computed with OLGA. This immuneACCESS table, as held by TCRdb, lists in-frame sequences with V and J called but not all clones. Of the missing ones, under half trace to an unresolved V gene in checked studies; the others have no known cause. The DNA gave D and trimming, while V, J and clone size come from that table. In all, the sample holds about 1 million clones, and about 75% of those were seen once. Over 1.3% of the sample lies in the top ten.

Findings and caveats that apply to the study as a whole: Naive subsets generally had larger estimated clonotype richness than memory subsets. Because the study included a small number of donors, the genetic and exposure-history diversity represented was limited. Even with the large sequencing depth, rarefaction of the sorted-subset datasets indicated that sequencing was incomplete. Across a few donors, approximately 4.9% of naive CD4, over 3% of naive CD8, 2.3% of memory CD4, and approximately 0.4% of memory CD8 clonotypes were shared. Based on pairwise subsampling, the degree of clonotype sharing among donors was expected to be affected by sequencing depth. Sampling was limited to blood, and TCR repertoires in tissue likely differ from TCR repertoires in blood. Clonotypes shared by all four sorted-subset donors showed higher generation probabilities than non-shared clonotypes.

Relative to germline, V is missing 2 bases and J is missing 4 bases, with 5 bases of the junction outside any gene match. CDR3 length: 15 amino acids, cysteine to phenylalanine. Only the CDR3 DNA is retained, 45 bases long and in frame from the first base. Based on the germline V gene (reference sequence), the CDR1 and CDR2 sequences are SGHNT and YYREEE. This clone was seen ten or more times. This clone's antigen is unknown. The input lacks base qualities; no much larger clone sits a single base away. The TCR originated in a young man in good health. Sequencing used memory CD4+ T cells sorted from blood. The cell subset or site label, as the study defines it: CD45RA-negative fraction. The rearrangement joined TRBV5-4 to TRBJ2-2, with 7 bases in between that match TRBD2. This receptor has the CDR3 CASSLGRGSTGELFF. The DNA sequence is TGTGCCAGCAGCTTAGGGCGGGGGAGCACCGGGGAGCTGTTTTTT.